Presented here are 14 T cell receptor beta chains from one specimen sequenced in a study of T cell changes during pregnancy in multiple sclerosis. Using immunoSEQ multiplex PCR, the repertoire was profiled, and TCRdb retains in-frame clones only, with some absent. The sample consists of under 130,000 clones, 92% of them appearing once. The specimen was peripheral blood, collected after pregnancy. These receptors were collected from a female donor with multiple sclerosis, enrolled in a pregnancy study.

The rearrangement joins TRBV10-2 to TRBJ2-7; a weak D match, TRBD2 (5 bases). This CDR3 has 14 amino acids. With 7 bases removed from V and 3 bases from J, the gap between germline ends came to 16 bases. Germline-derived CDR1 and CDR2 are WSHSY and SAAADI. CDR3 bases: TGCGCCAGCATTCCTGAGGACGGGATCTACGAGCAGTACTTC. Translation: CASIPEDGIYEQYF.

The chain couples TRBV5-1 to TRBJ2-7; weak D call: TRBD2 (5 bases). The CDR3 has 16 amino acids. Trimming cost V 4 bases and J 0 bases, with 17 bases left between them. In germline, CDR1 is SGHRS, CDR2 YFSETQ. This chain's CDR3 is CASSPAPTGSSYEQYF. In DNA form, the CDR3 reads TGCGCCAGCAGCCCGGCCCCGACGGGGAGCTCCTACGAGCAGTACTTC. Full variable domain (remainder filled in from reference TRBV5-1 and TRBJ2-7): KAGVTQTPRYLIKTRGQQVTLSCSPISGHRSVSWYQQTPGQGLQFLFEYFSETQRNKGNFPGRFSGRQFSNSRSEMNVSTLELGDSALYLCASSPAPTGSSYEQYFGPGTRLTVT.

The chain couples TRBV6-5 to TRBJ1-2, with D possibly TRBD1 on 6 matching bases. This CDR3 region has 16 residues. Trimming cost V 4 bases and J 5 bases, with 20 bases left between them. Germline-derived CDR1 and CDR2 are MNHEY and SVGAGI. The CDR3 loop is CASSSLGQGWLYGYTF. The CDR3 coding sequence is TGTGCCAGCAGTTCCCTCGGGCAGGGGTGGTTGTATGGCTACACCTTC.

V usage is TRBV10-3 and J usage is TRBJ2-7; 10 positions agree with TRBD1. This CDR3 is 13 amino acids long. CDR1 and CDR2 (germline): ENHRY, SYGVKD. V was pared by 7 bases and J by 10 bases, with 10 bases of the junction left unmatched. The CDR3 DNA follows: TGTGCCATCAAAGTCACGACAGGGGGCTTCCAGTACTTC. Residues: CAIKVTTGGFQYF.

The chain recombines TRBV7-3 with TRBJ2-7; 8 bases map to TRBD1. V lost 6 bases to trimming and J lost 4 bases; unmatched junction nucleotides: 8. Germline V lookup: CDR1 SGHTA, CDR2 FQGTGA. The CDR3 has 14 amino acids. The CDR3 region has the DNA TGTGCCAGCAGGGGGGCAGGGGGCATTTACGAGCAGTACTTC. Translating gives CASRGAGGIYEQYF.

The chain employs TRBV27 and TRBJ1-6; 9 bases fit TRBD1. CDR3 length: 18 amino acids. Germline values: CDR1 MNHEY, CDR2 SMNVEV (reference sequence). V shed 6 bases and J 4 bases; nucleotides not matched to a gene: 13. This CDR3 reads CASRTGGRGLFYNSPLHF. For the CDR3, the DNA is TGTGCCAGCAGAACAGGGGGCAGGGGTCTCTTTTATAATTCACCCCTCCACTTT.

The chain recombines TRBV7-2 with TRBJ2-5; 7 bases match TRBD2. V was clipped by 7 bases and J by 5 bases; unmatched bases: 7. Germline V gene data show CDR1 as SGHTA and CDR2 as FQGNSA. This CDR3 has 13 amino acids. CDR3 amino acids: CASTGGVRETQYF. CDR3 bases: TGTGCCAGCACTGGGGGGGTCCGGGAGACCCAGTACTTC.

The chain has TRBV2 and TRBJ2-7, with 8 bases that match TRBD2. The CDR3 spans 15 residues. Trimming cost V 2 bases and J 2 bases; bases outside gene matches: 5. Per germline, CDR1 SNHLY and CDR2 FYNNEI. The CDR3 loop reads CASSELLAAPYEQYF. For the CDR3, the DNA is TGTGCCAGCAGTGAATTACTAGCGGCACCCTACGAGCAGTACTTC.

This chain connects TRBV10-3 to TRBJ1-1; the match to TRBD1 covers 8 bases. V shed 0 bases, J shed 1 base, and the junction held 1 base outside the gene matches. The CDR3 has 15 amino acids. Germline V lookup: CDR1 ENHRY, CDR2 SYGVKD. In DNA, the CDR3 is TGTGCCATCAGTGAGTCGACAGGGGAGAACACTGAAGCTTTCTTT. Translation gives CAISESTGENTEAFF.

This rearrangement joins TRBV2 to TRBJ1-1, with 7 bases matching TRBD1. Germline-derived CDR1 and CDR2 are SNHLY and FYNNEI. With V trimmed by 9 bases and J by 8 bases, 12 bases remained unmatched. CDR3 length: 13 amino acids. For the CDR3, the DNA is TGTGCCAGAAACCCGACAGGGTTGCAGGAAGCTTTCTTT. Protein: CARNPTGLQEAFF.

There are a few counts of this clone. The CDR3 nucleotides read TGCGCCAGCAGCTTGGTTCATCCCGCGGCTTTCTTT. It translates to CASSLVHPAAFF. The V and J genes are TRBV5-1 and TRBJ1-1, with D uncertain. The CDR3 is made up of 12 amino acids. Trimming pared 0 bases from V and 11 bases from J, leaving 11 bases between. Germline V lookup: CDR1 SGHRS, CDR2 YFSETQ.

This chain links TRBV6-1 with TRBJ1-2, with TRBD1 as a possible D gene (5 bases). Trimming stripped 2 bases from V and 7 bases from J, with 8 bases between. Germline lookup yields CDR1 MNHNS and CDR2 SASEGT. This CDR3 is built from 12 residues. The CDR3 loop reads CASSELRAGYTF. In DNA, the CDR3 is TGTGCCAGCAGTGAACTCAGGGCTGGCTACACCTTC.

The genes are TRBV27 and TRBJ2-7; D remains ambiguous. Germline CDR1 is MNHEY and CDR2 is SMNVEV (reference sequence). Trimming shortened V by 6 bases and J by 2 bases, and 17 bases separated the two germline ends. This CDR3 comprises 15 residues. The CDR3 DNA reads TGTGCCAGCAGCCTACTCCCTACCCGTCCCTACGAGCAGTACTTC. It specifies CASSLLPTRPYEQYF.

The V call is TRBV11-2, the J call TRBJ2-7; TRBD1 matches 11 bases. The V and J ends lost 3 bases and 3 bases, in that order; junction bases with no gene match: 1. The CDR3 has 14 amino acids. Germline lookup yields CDR1 SGHAT and CDR2 FQNNGV. The CDR3 bases are TGTGCCAGCAGCTTGGGACAGGGGGGCTACGAGCAGTACTTC. Protein sequence: CASSLGQGGYEQYF.